The 22 T cell receptor beta chains presented below share a single source sample, sequenced in a study of blood T cell repertoires in COVID-19. Sequenced by immunoSEQ multiplex PCR; TCRdb stores in-frame clones only, minus some. The sample gives 300,000 to 450,000 clones, approximately 87% of which show up once; 1.3% is in the top ten. Sequences were obtained from PBMCs or T cells enriched from blood (not recorded which). These receptors were taken from a man aged 25 to 40 who had recovered from COVID-19.

This sequence joins TRBV27 and TRBJ1-2, with 7 bases lining up with TRBD1. V was pared by 4 bases and J by 2 bases, with 7 bases of the junction left unmatched. From germline, CDR1 is MNHEY and CDR2 SMNVEV (reference sequence). This CDR3 contains 15 residues. CDR3 loop: CASSSAAGGNYGYTF. DNA of the CDR3: TGTGCCAGCAGTTCGGCGGCAGGGGGGAACTATGGCTACACCTTC.

The V call is TRBV21-1, the J call TRBJ2-3; TRBD2, the table's D call, was not compared with the DNA. TRBV21-1 represents a pseudogene. This CDR3 contains 19 residues. CDR3 amino acids: CASSCEGEERTPEADTQYF. The CDR3 bases are TGTGCCAGCAGCTGTGAAGGGGAGGAAAGGACTCCGGAGGCAGATACGCAGTATTTT.

This clone occurred once. The chain's CDR3 is CASSPSGGETKNIQYF. The DNA of the CDR3 is TGCGCCAGCAGCCCGAGCGGGGGGGAAACCAAAAACATTCAGTACTTC. The chain couples TRBV5-1 to TRBJ2-4; TRBD2 matches at 10 bases. Germline V gene data show CDR1 as SGHRS and CDR2 as YFSETQ. V lost 4 bases to trimming and J lost 2 bases; unmatched junction nucleotides: 6. The CDR3 loop spans 16 amino acids.

The chain carries TRBV30 and TRBJ2-7; 7 nucleotides agree with TRBD2. V was clipped by 2 bases and J by 6 bases; unmatched bases: 4. This CDR3 has 12 residues. Germline V gives CDR1 GTSNPN, CDR2 SVGIG (reference sequence). CDR3 DNA sequence: TGTGCCTGGAGTCGGCGGGGGTCCGAGCAGTACTTC. Its translation is CAWSRRGSEQYF.

J is TRBJ2-7 and V is TRBV19, with a possible D match to TRBD1 (5 bases). Germline CDR1 is LNHDA and CDR2 is SQIVND (reference sequence). The CDR3 is 12 amino acids. Deletions cut 1 base from V and 5 bases from J, with 6 bases between. Here the CDR3 DNA reads TGTGCCAGTAGTATAGGGGGCCACGAGCAGTACTTC. Translating gives CASSIGGHEQYF.

This chain connects TRBV19 to TRBJ2-6; TRBD1 matches 9 bases. The V gene end was trimmed by 5 bases and the J gene end by 0 bases; junction bases not matched to a gene: 8. CDR3 length: 18 amino acids. CDR1 is LNHDA and CDR2 is SQIVND in the germline V gene (reference sequence). The CDR3 sequence: CASSRDRGLNSGANVLTF. The DNA of the CDR3 is TGTGCCAGTAGTCGAGACAGGGGGTTAAACTCTGGGGCCAACGTCCTGACTTTC.

The J gene is TRBJ1-2, the V gene TRBV6-2 or TRBV6-3; 9 bases align to TRBD1. J gave up 7 bases and V 4 bases, and 7 bases lay outside the gene matches. The germline CDR1 and CDR2 sequences are MNHEY and SVGEGT. The CDR3 has 14 amino acids. CDR3 amino acids: CASSSGGTGSGYTF. For the CDR3, the DNA is TGTGCCAGCAGTTCCGGCGGGACAGGGAGTGGCTACACCTTC.

The chain carries TRBV7-2 and TRBJ1-3; D might be TRBD1 (5 bases). There are 13 residues in the CDR3. Trimming pared 1 base from V and 10 bases from J, leaving 11 bases between. Germline values: CDR1 SGHTA, CDR2 FQGNSA. CDR3 protein: CASSLDTRETIYF. CDR3 DNA sequence: TGTGCCAGCAGCTTAGATACCAGGGAAACCATATATTTT.

This clone appeared a few times. V gene TRBV7-9 combines with J gene TRBJ2-1; D is unresolved. The V gene lost 6 bases and the J gene lost 12 bases, with 12 bases spanning the gap. The CDR3 runs 11 residues. Germline V CDR1 and CDR2: SEHNR, FQNEAQ (reference sequence). CDR3 DNA sequence: TGTGCCAGCAGAACCGACACGGCGCAGTTCTTC. This translates into CASRTDTAQFF. Using reference TRBV7-9 and TRBJ2-1 for the parts outside the CDR3, the full variable domain is DTGVSQNPRHKITKRGQNVTFRCDPISEHNRLYWYRQTLGQGPEFLTYFQNEAQLEKSRLLSDRFSAERPKGSFSTLEIQRTEQGDSAMYLCASRTDTAQFFGPGTRLTVL.

The rearrangement uses TRBV6-1 and TRBJ1-2, with D possibly TRBD1 on 5 matching bases. This CDR3 contains 14 residues. Per the germline V gene, CDR1 is MNHNS and CDR2 is SASEGT. V lost 0 bases and J 5 bases, leaving 10 bases between the germline ends. CDR3 in amino acids: CASSEAPGGYGYTF. DNA of the CDR3: TGTGCCAGCAGTGAAGCGCCGGGGGGATATGGCTACACCTTC.

The rearrangement joins TRBV2 to TRBJ1-5; the D is unclear. V dropped 7 bases and J dropped 4 bases, with 17 bases sitting between them. The CDR3 consists of 15 residues. Germline V gene lookup returns CDR1 SNHLY and CDR2 FYNNEI. The CDR3 bases are TGTGCCAGCACAACAGAACTAGCGTGGAATCAGCCCCAGCATTTT. Amino acids: CASTTELAWNQPQHF.

V usage is TRBV2 and J usage is TRBJ1-3; 8 nucleotides line up with TRBD1. This CDR3 has 14 amino acids. The ends lost 6 bases at V and 4 bases at J; junction bases unmatched: 5. Germline CDR1 and CDR2: SNHLY and FYNNEI. The DNA of the CDR3 is TGTGCCAGCAGGGACAGGGTGACGGGAAACACCATATATTTT. It yields the protein CASRDRVTGNTIYF.

This chain uses TRBV6-1 with TRBJ2-5; D is possibly TRBD1 (6 bases). This CDR3 contains 15 residues. V was pared by 3 bases and J by 5 bases, with 16 bases between. The V gene's germline CDR1 is MNHNS and CDR2 SASEGT. In DNA form, the CDR3 reads TGTGCCAGCAGTGACGGGCAGGGGCGGACGGAGACCCAGTACTTC. Translation gives CASSDGQGRTETQYF.

In DNA form, the CDR3 reads TGCGCCAGCAGCCAAGATGTGGGGGCGGGGAACACTGAAGCTTTCTTT. The encoded protein is CASSQDVGAGNTEAFF. This chain links TRBV4-1 with TRBJ1-1, with D perhaps matching TRBD1 (6 bases). The CDR3 has 16 amino acids. V was cut by 0 bases and J by 1 base, with 12 bases left in between. Looked up from germline, CDR1 is MGHRA and CDR2 is YSYEKL.

This chain joins TRBV6-5 and TRBJ2-3; D is ambiguous. The CDR3 runs 12 residues. V was cut by 7 bases and J by 0 bases, with 5 bases left in between. Germline lookup yields CDR1 MNHEY and CDR2 SVGAGI. CDR3 sequence (DNA): TGTGCCAGCAAAGAGAGCACAGATACGCAGTATTTT. Residues: CASKESTDTQYF.

This clone was seen just once. Other DNA sequences of this sample code for an identical CDR3. This chain joins TRBV18 and TRBJ1-4; 9 bases are shared with TRBD1. Germline CDR1 is KGHSH and CDR2 is LQKENI. Trimming took 0 bases from V and 8 from J; bases not matched to a gene: 4. CDR3 length equals 15 residues. CDR3: CASSPPGQGGEKLFF. The CDR3 coding sequence is TGTGCCAGCTCACCACCGGGACAGGGTGGAGAAAAACTGTTTTTT.

The rearrangement links TRBV24-1 to TRBJ2-3; possible D gene TRBD2, 6 bases. This CDR3 has 16 residues. Germline CDR1 reads KGHDR; CDR2 reads SFDVKD. Trimming stripped 4 bases from V and 6 bases from J, with 19 bases between. The CDR3 nucleotides read TGTGCCACCAGTGACCGATCGCGGGGTGCCGGGGATACGCAGTATTTT. Residues: CATSDRSRGAGDTQYF.

This clone was recorded only once. This chain connects TRBV30 to TRBJ1-4; D is undetermined. CDR1 is GTSNPN, CDR2 SVGIG, per germline (reference sequence). V dropped 4 bases and J dropped 6 bases, with 9 bases sitting between them. The CDR3 is 12 residues long. CDR3 nucleotide sequence: TGTGCCTGGACAAAAGGAGATGAAAAACTGTTTTTT. This codes for CAWTKGDEKLFF.

The V call is TRBV6-1, the J call TRBJ2-5; 7 positions match TRBD1. The CDR3 totals 16 residues. Germline CDR1 reads MNHNS; CDR2 reads SASEGT. The trim removed 3 bases at V and 5 bases at J, leaving 12 bases unmatched. The CDR3 here is CASSESRQGVGETQYF. CDR3 DNA: TGTGCCAGCAGTGAGAGTCGACAGGGCGTGGGCGAGACCCAGTACTTC.

V is TRBV7-2 and J is TRBJ1-5; 9 nucleotides agree with TRBD1. The CDR3 extends over 16 amino acids. Germline trimming cut 5 bases from V and 11 bases from J; bases unmatched to any gene: 16. The V gene's germline CDR1 is SGHTA and CDR2 FQGNSA. The CDR3 loop reads CASSPTGGGGLWAQHF. DNA for the CDR3: TGTGCCAGCAGCCCGACAGGGGGAGGAGGTCTTTGGGCCCAGCATTTT.

The rearrangement uses TRBV6-1 and TRBJ2-2, with unresolved D. The CDR3 consists of 15 residues. V gave up 1 base and J gave up 4 bases, with 10 bases separating them. Germline values: CDR1 MNHNS, CDR2 SASEGT. CDR3 amino acids: CASSEVGRLTGELFF. CDR3 DNA: TGTGCCAGCAGTGAAGTAGGCAGGCTCACCGGGGAGCTGTTTTTT.

The chain joins TRBV19 to TRBJ1-5; possible D gene TRBD1, 6 bases. The V gene lost 4 bases and the J gene lost 3 bases, with 13 bases spanning the gap. CDR1 is LNHDA, CDR2 SQIVND, per germline (reference sequence). This CDR3 has 15 residues. The CDR3: CASSTPGVLNQPQHF. CDR3 DNA sequence: TGTGCCAGTAGTACCCCAGGGGTCCTCAATCAGCCCCAGCATTTT.